The 25 T cell receptor beta chains given below trace back to one sample, sequenced in a study of cytomegalovirus exposure and HLA in healthy donors (dated by TCRdb to 2017 to 2019). Library construction relied on the immunoSEQ multiplex PCR assay. The multiplex PCR relied on a mix of 60 forward primers for TCR Vbeta segments and 13 reverse primers for TCR Jbeta segments. Drawn from immuneACCESS, this table holds only the in-frame rearrangements with V and J called that TCRdb kept. Clones are partly lost; checked studies trace under half to an unresolved V gene and leave the rest unexplained. The sample table shows around 250,000 clones, and about 81% are seen once. The leading ten clones occupy around 8.3% of the sample. The sequenced sample was PBMCs. The source of these receptors is a woman aged 55-70 years in good health and CMV-seropositive.

The V call is TRBV5-6, the J call TRBJ2-7, with D perhaps TRBD2 (6 bases). This CDR3 comprises 12 residues. CDR1 and CDR2 from the germline V gene are SGHDT and YYEEEE. Deletions cut 1 base from V and 5 bases from J, with 7 bases between. The CDR3 DNA reads TGTGCCAGCAGCTTGTGGGGGGACGAGCAGTACTTC. Translating gives CASSLWGDEQYF.

The rearrangement links TRBV6-1 to TRBJ1-5; possible D gene TRBD1, 6 bases. With 10 bases removed from V and 4 bases from J, the gap between germline ends came to 14 bases. Germline-derived CDR1 and CDR2 are MNHNS and SASEGT. CDR3 length equals 13 residues. CDR3 sequence: CATYRELNQPQHF. The CDR3 DNA follows: TGTGCCACCTACAGGGAATTAAATCAGCCCCAGCATTTT.

The J gene is TRBJ2-7, the V gene TRBV9, with 10 positions matching TRBD2. Looked up from germline, CDR1 is SGDLS and CDR2 is YYNGEE. Trimming removed 1 base from V and 5 bases from J; junction bases left unmatched: 6. CDR3 length equals 15 residues. DNA of the CDR3: TGTGCCAGCAGCGTATCTAGCGGGAGCCCCAACGAGCAGTACTTC. Amino acid sequence: CASSVSSGSPNEQYF. The full variable domain, its missing parts supplied by reference TRBV9 and TRBJ2-7, is DSGVTQTPKHLITATGQRVTLRCSPRSGDLSVYWYQQSLDQGLQFLIQYYNGEERAKGNILERFSAQQFPDLHSELNLSSLELGDSALYFCASSVSSGSPNEQYFGPGTRLTVT.

This clone was detected a few times. The rearrangement uses TRBV2 and TRBJ1-2; the D gene is possibly TRBD1 (6 bases). CDR3 length equals 13 residues. Looked up from germline, CDR1 is SNHLY and CDR2 is FYNNEI. Trimming cost V 1 base and J 5 bases, with 8 bases left between them. CDR3 sequence (DNA): TGTGCCAGCAGTGAAGGCAGGGGATATGGCTACACCTTC. Protein: CASSEGRGYGYTF.

The chain has TRBV5-1 and TRBJ2-1; 14 nucleotides match TRBD2. Germline CDR1 is SGHRS and CDR2 is YFSETQ. The V segment lost 0 bases and the J segment 5 bases; nucleotides outside the gene matches: 13. The CDR3 sequence is 20 residues long. CDR3 loop: CASSLALRLAGGQRDNEQFF. Written as DNA, the CDR3 is TGCGCCAGCAGCTTGGCCCTTAGACTAGCGGGAGGGCAACGAGACAATGAGCAGTTCTTC. Combining the CDR3 with reference TRBV5-1 and TRBJ2-1 gives the whole variable domain KAGVTQTPRYLIKTRGQQVTLSCSPISGHRSVSWYQQTPGQGLQFLFEYFSETQRNKGNFPGRFSGRQFSNSRSEMNVSTLELGDSALYLCASSLALRLAGGQRDNEQFFGPGTRLTVL.

The V call is TRBV27, the J call TRBJ2-5, with 7 bases matching TRBD2. The end of the DNA fits TRBJ2-7 better, so the J call may be wrong. CDR1 and CDR2 (germline): MNHEY, SMNVEV (reference sequence). This CDR3 contains 14 residues. The CDR3 nucleotides are TGTGCCAGCAGTTGGGACTCGGGGGGTGGCGAGCAGTACTTC. Translated: CASSWDSGGGEQYF.

This sequence joins TRBV9 and TRBJ1-1, with a possible D match to TRBD1 (5 bases). Trimming took 3 bases from V and 5 from J, leaving 17 bases between them. CDR3 length equals 15 residues. The germline V gene encodes CDR1 SGDLS and CDR2 YYNGEE. The CDR3 nucleotides are TGTGCCAGCAGCGCACTACATCGTGGGGGGACTGAAGCTTTCTTT. It codes for CASSALHRGGTEAFF. Full variable domain (remainder filled in from reference TRBV9 and TRBJ1-1): DSGVTQTPKHLITATGQRVTLRCSPRSGDLSVYWYQQSLDQGLQFLIQYYNGEERAKGNILERFSAQQFPDLHSELNLSSLELGDSALYFCASSALHRGGTEAFFGQGTRLTVV.

J is TRBJ2-1 and V is TRBV7-9; D is unclear. This CDR3 region has 12 residues. The germline V gene encodes CDR1 SEHNR and CDR2 FQNEAQ (reference sequence). The V and J ends lost 1 base and 8 bases respectively, with 6 bases between them. The CDR3 coding sequence is TGTGCCAGCAGCTTAGGCGTCTATGAGCAGTTCTTC. Protein: CASSLGVYEQFF. Supplemented by reference TRBV7-9 and TRBJ2-1, the full variable domain reads DTGVSQNPRHKITKRGQNVTFRCDPISEHNRLYWYRQTLGQGPEFLTYFQNEAQLEKSRLLSDRFSAERPKGSFSTLEIQRTEQGDSAMYLCASSLGVYEQFFGPGTRLTVL.

The V call is TRBV2, the J call TRBJ2-1, with 8 bases identical to TRBD1. Germline V gene lookup returns CDR1 SNHLY and CDR2 FYNNEI. The V gene end was trimmed by 3 bases and the J gene end by 4 bases; junction bases not matched to a gene: 11. This CDR3 spans 17 amino acids. The CDR3 protein is CASSEGTGTGFYNEQFF. The CDR3 region has the DNA TGTGCCAGCAGTGAGGGAACTGGGACAGGATTTTACAATGAGCAGTTCTTC. The variable domain in full, completed from reference TRBV2 and TRBJ2-1, reads EPEVTQTPSHQVTQMGQEVILRCVPISNHLYFYWYRQILGQKVEFLVSFYNNEISEKSEIFDDQFSVERPDGSNFTLKIRSTKLEDSAMYFCASSEGTGTGFYNEQFFGPGTRLTVL.

The gene calls are TRBV7-3 and TRBJ2-7, with TRBD2 identical over 9 bases. Trimming took 2 bases from V and 3 from J; bases not matched to a gene: 5. Germline CDR1 reads SGHTA; CDR2 reads FQGTGA. CDR3 size: 15 residues. The CDR3, as DNA: TGTGCCAGCAGCTTAGGGCCTAGCGGGATCTACGAGCAGTACTTC. Amino acid sequence: CASSLGPSGIYEQYF. Looking up the rest from reference TRBV7-3 and TRBJ2-7 gives the full variable domain: GAGVSQTPSNKVTEKGKYVELRCDPISGHTALYWYRQSLGQGPEFLIYFQGTGAADDSGLPNDRFFAVRPEGSVSTLKIQRTERGDSAVYLCASSLGPSGIYEQYFGPGTRLTVT.

The genes are TRBV9 and TRBJ1-2; D gene unclear. The CDR3 is made up of 16 amino acids. Per the germline V gene, CDR1 is SGDLS and CDR2 is YYNGEE. Trimming removed 0 bases at V and 0 bases at J, with 12 bases between. The CDR3 reads CASSVATVISNYGYTF. DNA for the CDR3: TGTGCCAGCAGCGTAGCTACGGTCATATCTAACTATGGCTACACCTTC.

The chain recombines TRBV10-1 with TRBJ2-7, with a tentative D call TRBD1 (6 bases). Trimming pared 0 bases from V and 3 bases from J, leaving 6 bases between. The CDR3 has 13 amino acids. Germline CDR1 and CDR2: WNHNN and SYGVQD (reference sequence). In DNA, the CDR3 is TGCGCCAGCAGTGAGTCGGACAGCTACGAGCAGTACTTC. As protein: CASSESDSYEQYF.

This CDR3 is CASSTGQGNQPQHF. CDR3 DNA sequence: TGTGCCAGCAGTACCGGACAGGGGAATCAGCCCCAGCATTTT. The V gene is TRBV2, the J gene TRBJ1-5, with TRBD1 matching over 9 bases. The CDR3 is 14 amino acids. Trimming took 5 bases from V and 4 from J; bases not matched to a gene: 3. The germline V gene has CDR1 SNHLY and CDR2 FYNNEI.

V gene TRBV7-3 combines with J gene TRBJ1-1, with D unclear. The germline CDR1 and CDR2 sequences are SGHTA and FQGTGA. Trimming shortened V by 2 bases and J by 1 base, and 5 bases separated the two germline ends. The CDR3 is 13 residues long. CDR3 residues: CASSLGQNTEAFF. CDR3 bases: TGTGCCAGCAGCTTAGGGCAGAACACTGAAGCTTTCTTT.

The V gene is TRBV10-3, the J gene TRBJ2-7; D might be TRBD1 (6 bases). Germline CDR1 reads ENHRY; CDR2 reads SYGVKD. V lost 3 bases, J lost 3 bases, and 15 bases lay in between. CDR3 size: 15 residues. In DNA form, the CDR3 reads TGTGCCATCAGTGACCCAGGGGACGCCGTCTACGAGCAGTACTTC. It translates to CAISDPGDAVYEQYF.

This sequence joins TRBV5-5 and TRBJ1-1; 8 bases are shared with TRBD1. The CDR3 has 13 amino acids. Germline CDR1 reads SGHKS; CDR2 reads YYEKEE (reference sequence). Losses at the gene ends were 4 bases for V and 7 bases for J; bases not matched to a gene: 6. The CDR3 sequence: CASSPAGGGEAFF. The CDR3 DNA is TGTGCCAGCAGCCCGGCAGGGGGCGGTGAAGCTTTCTTT.

This sequence joins TRBV6-5 and TRBJ2-2; the match to TRBD2 covers 13 bases. Germline CDR1 and CDR2: MNHEY and SVGAGI. Trimming removed 6 bases from V and 6 bases from J; junction bases left unmatched: 4. The CDR3 spans 15 residues. The CDR3 nucleotides are TGTGCCAGCAGCCCCGGACTAGCGGGAGCCGGGGAGCTGTTTTTT. Protein sequence: CASSPGLAGAGELFF.

The rearrangement uses TRBV5-5 and TRBJ2-1; 7 bases are a match to TRBD2. The CDR3 contains 12 residues. Germline loops: CDR1 SGHKS, CDR2 YYEKEE (reference sequence). V lost 7 bases to trimming and J lost 10 bases; unmatched junction nucleotides: 8. CDR3 loop: CASRRGGDEQFF. CDR3 sequence (DNA): TGTGCCAGCCGGAGGGGAGGGGACGAGCAGTTCTTC.

CDR3 DNA: TGTGCCAGCAGCCCTCTGGAGGCGCGGGTCGACTACAATGAGCAGTTCTTC. It translates to CASSPLEARVDYNEQFF. The chain has TRBV9 and TRBJ2-1; D may be TRBD2 (5 bases). Germline V lookup: CDR1 SGDLS, CDR2 YYNGEE. This CDR3 contains 17 residues. The V gene lost 4 bases and the J gene lost 3 bases, with 20 bases spanning the gap.

The V call is TRBV28, the J call TRBJ1-5; D not certain. The germline gives CDR1 MDHEN, CDR2 SYDVKM. This CDR3 spans 12 amino acids. Trimming took 6 bases from V and 9 from J, leaving 12 bases between them. The CDR3 sequence: CASSAALRPQHF. CDR3 nucleotides: TGTGCCAGCAGCGCTGCATTGAGGCCCCAGCATTTT.

This clone occurred a few times. The chain has TRBV14 and TRBJ2-1, with 7 bases fitting TRBD1. This CDR3 comprises 16 residues. J was trimmed by 1 base and V by 0 bases; bases with no gene match: 3. Germline lookup yields CDR1 SGHDN and CDR2 FVKESK. CDR3 nucleotides: TGTGCCAGCAGCCAAGAGGGACAGCCTTCCTACAATGAGCAGTTCTTC. This encodes CASSQEGQPSYNEQFF. Together with reference TRBV14 and TRBJ2-1, the CDR3 gives the full variable domain: EAGVTQFPSHSVIEKGQTVTLRCDPISGHDNLYWYRRVMGKEIKFLLHFVKESKQDESGMPNNRFLAERTGGTYSTLKVQPAELEDSGVYFCASSQEGQPSYNEQFFGPGTRLTVL.

The chain joins TRBV19 to TRBJ2-2; D perhaps matches TRBD2 (6 bases). Trimming shortened V by 4 bases and J by 3 bases, and 9 bases separated the two germline ends. The CDR3 runs to 14 residues. Germline lookup yields CDR1 LNHDA and CDR2 SQIVND (reference sequence). Written as DNA, the CDR3 is TGTGCCAGTAGTAGGCGGGGCGACACCGGGGAGCTGTTTTTT. Translated: CASSRRGDTGELFF.

V is TRBV2 and J is TRBJ1-5; the D gene is possibly TRBD1 (5 bases). The germline V and J ends were trimmed by 8 bases and 5 bases, with 13 bases remaining between them. The CDR3 has 13 amino acids. The germline CDR1 and CDR2 sequences are SNHLY and FYNNEI. The CDR3 here is CASQISGDQPQHF. The CDR3 DNA is TGTGCCAGCCAGATCTCGGGGGATCAGCCCCAGCATTTT. The full variable domain, with the rest looked up from reference TRBV2 and TRBJ1-5, is EPEVTQTPSHQVTQMGQEVILRCVPISNHLYFYWYRQILGQKVEFLVSFYNNEISEKSEIFDDQFSVERPDGSNFTLKIRSTKLEDSAMYFCASQISGDQPQHFGDGTRLSIL.

The rearrangement uses TRBV19 and TRBJ1-1, with a weak D call TRBD1 (6 bases). CDR3 length: 12 residues. The V end lost 2 bases, the J end lost 5 bases, and 6 bases lay between the germline ends. CDR1 and CDR2 from the germline V gene are LNHDA and SQIVND (reference sequence). The CDR3 bases are TGTGCCAGTAGTATACAGGGGACTGAAGCTTTCTTT. It codes for CASSIQGTEAFF.

This clone was seen more than once but under ten times. The chain joins TRBV4-1 to TRBJ2-1; D unresolved. From germline, CDR1 is MGHRA and CDR2 YSYEKL. The CDR3 totals 13 residues. With 4 bases removed from V and 4 bases from J, the gap between germline ends came to 8 bases. CDR3 in amino acids: CASSPQKYNEQFF. CDR3 nucleotide sequence: TGCGCCAGCAGCCCTCAGAAATACAATGAGCAGTTCTTC.